This T cell receptor (beta chain) came from a study of blood T cell repertoires in COVID-19. Germline-derived CDR1 and CDR2 are SGHNT and YENEEA. V lost 6 bases and J lost 1; bases outside the gene matches: 9. The CDR3 is 16 residues long. This table comes from immunoSEQ multiplex PCR, and its TCRdb copy is limited to in-frame clones, with some not included. Among about 160,000 clones, 80% to 90% were seen once, and the ten largest hold about 3%. The V gene is TRBV11-3, the J gene TRBJ1-5; 7 bases line up with TRBD1. The specimen was peripheral blood. This TCR derives from a man aged 55 to 70 with acute or convalescent COVID-19. The CDR3 DNA is TGTGCCAGCAGTTTCTTTGACAGGGAGAGCAATCAGCCCCAGCATTTT. This gives the protein CASSFFDRESNQPQHF.